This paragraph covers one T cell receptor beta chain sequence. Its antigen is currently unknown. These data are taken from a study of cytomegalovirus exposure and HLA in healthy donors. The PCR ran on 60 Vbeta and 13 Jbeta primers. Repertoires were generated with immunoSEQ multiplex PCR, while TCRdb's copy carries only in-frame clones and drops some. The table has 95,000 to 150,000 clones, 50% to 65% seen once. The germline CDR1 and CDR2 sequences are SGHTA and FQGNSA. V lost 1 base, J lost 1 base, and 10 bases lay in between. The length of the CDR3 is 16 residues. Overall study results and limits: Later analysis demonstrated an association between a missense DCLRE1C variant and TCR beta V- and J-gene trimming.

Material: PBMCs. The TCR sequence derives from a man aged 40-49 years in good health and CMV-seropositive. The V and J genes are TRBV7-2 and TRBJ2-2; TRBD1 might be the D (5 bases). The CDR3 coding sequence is TGTGCCAGCAGCTTAGACGCTAGGGGGAACACCGGGGAGCTGTTTTTT. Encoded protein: CASSLDARGNTGELFF.